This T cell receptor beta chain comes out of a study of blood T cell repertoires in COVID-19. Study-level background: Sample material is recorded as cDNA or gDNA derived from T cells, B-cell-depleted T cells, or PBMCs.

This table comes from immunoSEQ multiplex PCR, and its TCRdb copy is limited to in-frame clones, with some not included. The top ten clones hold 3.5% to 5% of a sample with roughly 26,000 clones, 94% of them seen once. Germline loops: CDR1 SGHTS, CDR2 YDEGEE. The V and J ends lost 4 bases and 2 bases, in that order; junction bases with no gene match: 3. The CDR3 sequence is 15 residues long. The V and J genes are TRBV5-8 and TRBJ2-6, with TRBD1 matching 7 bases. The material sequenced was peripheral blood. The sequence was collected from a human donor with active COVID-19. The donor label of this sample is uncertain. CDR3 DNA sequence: TGTGCCAGCAGCCCAAGGGGGCCTGGGGCCAACGTCCTGACTTTC. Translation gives CASSPRGPGANVLTF.